This T cell receptor (beta chain) was captured by sequencing in a study of cytomegalovirus exposure and HLA in healthy donors. PCR used 60 Vbeta primers and 13 Jbeta primers. Method: immunoSEQ multiplex PCR; TCRdb's copy keeps in-frame clones and lacks some. The top ten hold more than 6% of the sample, which has 100,000 to 150,000 clones, just under 75% seen once. Whole-study results and caveats: Apparent HLA restriction characterized most CMV-associated TCR beta chains in a later analysis. Most likely, a cluster of highly shared sequence variants arose as a sequencing artifact. Analyses of presence and absence presupposed an approximately uniform sequencing depth across donors.

This clone was seen more than once but under ten times. Its antigen remains unidentified. The length of the CDR3 is 17 residues. Per the germline V gene, CDR1 is SGHRS and CDR2 is YFSETQ. Trimming cost V 7 bases and J 0 bases; bases outside gene matches: 10. Donors were nominally healthy when sampled, though unrecorded immune exposures were likely. The receptor was isolated from a middle-aged man in good health and CMV-seropositive. This chain links TRBV5-1 with TRBJ1-5, with 10 bases identical to TRBD1. Sequencing was done on a sample of PBMCs. The CDR3 loop is CASPTGGDPYSNQPQHF. In DNA, the CDR3 is TGCGCCAGCCCGACAGGGGGCGACCCTTATAGCAATCAGCCCCAGCATTTT.